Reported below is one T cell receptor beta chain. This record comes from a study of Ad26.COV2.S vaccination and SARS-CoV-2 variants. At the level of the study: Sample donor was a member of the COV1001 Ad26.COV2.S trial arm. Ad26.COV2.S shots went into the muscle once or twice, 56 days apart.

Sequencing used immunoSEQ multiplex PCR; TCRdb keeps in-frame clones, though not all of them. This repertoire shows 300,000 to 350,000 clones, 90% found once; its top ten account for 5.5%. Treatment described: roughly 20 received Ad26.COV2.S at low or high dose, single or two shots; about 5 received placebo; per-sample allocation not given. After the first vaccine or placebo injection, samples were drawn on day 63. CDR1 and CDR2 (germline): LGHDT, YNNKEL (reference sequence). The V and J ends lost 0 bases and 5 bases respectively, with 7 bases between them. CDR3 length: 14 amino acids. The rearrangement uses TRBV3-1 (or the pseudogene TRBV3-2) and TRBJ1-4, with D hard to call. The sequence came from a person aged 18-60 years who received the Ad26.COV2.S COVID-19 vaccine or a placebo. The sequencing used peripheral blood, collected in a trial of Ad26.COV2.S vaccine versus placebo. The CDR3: CASSQDWVNEKLFF. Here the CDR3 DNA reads TGTGCCAGCAGCCAAGATTGGGTAAATGAAAAACTGTTTTTT.